Below are 18 T cell receptor beta chains sequenced from a single sample in a study of T cell changes during pregnancy in multiple sclerosis. Libraries were prepared by immunoSEQ multiplex PCR; TCRdb keeps only in-frame clonotypes and omits some of them. The sample includes around 100,000 clones, 90% to 95% of them seen just once. The starting material was peripheral blood, obtained after pregnancy. The source of these receptors is a female donor with multiple sclerosis, enrolled in a pregnancy study.

This chain connects TRBV10-2 to TRBJ2-7; D is ambiguous. This CDR3 contains 11 residues. Trimming cost V 0 bases and J 9 bases, with 6 bases left between them. Germline V CDR1 and CDR2: WSHSY, SAAADI. CDR3 coding DNA: TGCGCCAGCAGTGAGTCGCAGTGGCAGTACTTC. Its protein product is CASSESQWQYF.

The rearrangement uses TRBV6-1 and TRBJ1-1; no definite D call. V gave up 5 bases and J gave up 3 bases, with 13 bases separating them. The CDR3 extends over 14 amino acids. Germline CDR1 MNHNS, CDR2 SASEGT. The CDR3 here is CASSTFERDTEAFF. The CDR3 DNA reads as TGTGCCAGCAGTACCTTCGAGAGGGACACTGAAGCTTTCTTT.

V usage is TRBV5-4 and J usage is TRBJ1-1; the D is unclear. The CDR3 extends over 13 amino acids. The V end lost 4 bases, the J end lost 3 bases, and 10 bases lay between the germline ends. CDR1 is SGHNT, CDR2 YYREEE, per germline (reference sequence). CDR3 protein: CASSPSLYTEAFF. The CDR3 coding sequence is TGTGCCAGCAGCCCCTCCCTGTACACTGAAGCTTTCTTT.

This chain connects TRBV5-6 to TRBJ2-7; the D is unclear. With 0 bases removed from V and 2 bases from J, the gap between germline ends came to 3 bases. Per germline, CDR1 SGHDT and CDR2 YYEEEE. CDR3 length: 12 residues. The CDR3 spells CASSLAAYEQYF. The CDR3, as DNA: TGTGCCAGCAGCTTGGCTGCCTACGAGCAGTACTTC.

This CDR3 is CASISGTASNSPLHF. The CDR3 DNA follows: TGTGCCAGTATTTCCGGGACAGCGTCTAATTCACCCCTCCACTTT. The J gene is TRBJ1-6, the V gene TRBV19; 7 bases are shared with TRBD1. The CDR3 consists of 15 residues. Germline CDR1 LNHDA, CDR2 SQIVND (reference sequence). With V trimmed by 7 bases and J by 6 bases, 9 bases remained unmatched.

This clone occurred once. The rearrangement links TRBV21-1 to TRBJ2-1; the table assigns TRBD2, which was not confirmed against the DNA. TRBV21-1 is listed as a pseudogene. The CDR3 spans 17 residues. This chain's CDR3 is CASSTQAGGSSYNEQFF. In DNA, the CDR3 is TGTGCCAGCAGCACTCAAGCGGGGGGGTCGTCCTACAATGAGCAGTTCTTC.

Concerning this clone itself: At one end, the junction sequence differs from germline, possibly due to a read error. The CDR3: CASSSRLAGRLGGTF. DNA of the CDR3: TGTGCCAGCAGCAGCAGACTAGCGGGGCGGTTGGGCGGGACCTTC. V usage is TRBV11-2 and J usage is TRBJ2-7, with 11 positions matching TRBD2. The CDR3 runs 15 residues. Germline CDR1 SGHAT, CDR2 FQNNGV.

This clone has a single count. The rearrangement uses TRBV28 and TRBJ1-2, with a weak D call TRBD1 (6 bases). The V gene lost 6 bases and the J gene lost 2 bases, with 13 bases spanning the gap. The CDR3 runs 14 residues. CDR1 is MDHEN and CDR2 is SYDVKM in the germline V gene. The CDR3 spells CASRPPTGNYGYTF. CDR3 DNA sequence: TGTGCCAGCAGACCACCGACAGGAAACTATGGCTACACCTTC.

The chain joins TRBV2 to TRBJ1-1; D possibly corresponds to TRBD1 (5 bases). Germline V gives CDR1 SNHLY, CDR2 FYNNEI. The V gene lost 2 bases and the J gene lost 5 bases, with 18 bases spanning the gap. This CDR3 has 16 residues. In DNA, the CDR3 is TGTGCCAGCAGTGAAAGGGGAGGGCAGGCGGCGACTGAAGCTTTCTTT. As protein: CASSERGGQAATEAFF.

This clone was detected only a few times. The V and J genes are TRBV5-6 and TRBJ1-5; the D gene is possibly TRBD1 (5 bases). In germline, CDR1 is SGHDT, CDR2 YYEEEE. V was pared by 4 bases and J by 4 bases, with 12 bases between. This CDR3 has 14 residues. The CDR3 nucleotides are TGTGCCAGCAGCCGTCAGGGTGTAAATCAGCCCCAGCATTTT. Its translation is CASSRQGVNQPQHF.

The chain employs TRBV5-1 and TRBJ1-5; 7 bases are shared with TRBD1. The germline V gene encodes CDR1 SGHRS and CDR2 YFSETQ. V was pared by 0 bases and J by 5 bases, with 8 bases of the junction left unmatched. The CDR3 totals 16 residues. The CDR3 region is CASSLGQGLKDQPQHF. Here the CDR3 DNA reads TGCGCCAGCAGCTTGGGACAGGGTTTGAAGGATCAGCCCCAGCATTTT.

The chain couples TRBV10-3 to TRBJ2-7; D gene uncertain. V was clipped by 2 bases and J by 2 bases, with 13 bases between them. Per the germline V gene, CDR1 is ENHRY and CDR2 is SYGVKD. This CDR3 has 15 amino acids. CDR3 protein: CAISEGGLNPYEQYF. In DNA form, the CDR3 reads TGTGCCATCAGTGAGGGTGGCCTTAACCCCTACGAGCAGTACTTC.

This chain links TRBV6-5 with TRBJ2-7, with 7 nucleotides matching TRBD1. The J segment lost 2 bases and the V segment lost 2 bases, leaving 6 bases of the junction unmatched. The CDR3 runs 15 residues. The V gene's germline CDR1 is MNHEY and CDR2 SVGAGI. CDR3 sequence reads: CASSYPRQGTYEQYF. The CDR3, as DNA: TGTGCCAGCAGTTACCCACGACAGGGAACCTACGAGCAGTACTTC.

The chain combines TRBV5-5 with TRBJ1-4, with TRBD1 matching 9 bases. The CDR3 has 14 residues. The trim removed 5 bases at V and 5 bases at J, leaving 4 bases unmatched. The V gene's germline CDR1 is SGHKS and CDR2 YYEKEE (reference sequence). The chain's CDR3 is CASSSGTGNEKLFF. As DNA, the CDR3 is TGTGCCAGCAGTTCCGGGACAGGGAATGAAAAACTGTTTTTT.

This clone came up once. The chain uses TRBV7-9 and TRBJ1-4; D is unclear. The germline V gene encodes CDR1 SEHNR and CDR2 FQNEAQ (reference sequence). With 2 bases removed from V and 15 bases from J, the gap between germline ends came to 13 bases. The CDR3 sequence is 12 residues long. This CDR3 reads CASSLSGLGVFF. CDR3 in DNA: TGTGCCAGCAGCTTATCCGGGCTCGGGGTGTTTTTT.

V usage is TRBV5-4 and J usage is TRBJ1-6; D remains ambiguous. V lost 0 bases and J 7 bases, leaving 11 bases between the germline ends. The V gene's germline CDR1 is SGHNT and CDR2 YYREEE (reference sequence). This CDR3 spans 15 amino acids. The CDR3 region has the DNA TGTGCCAGCAGCTTGGGGGCCCGCCCAAATTCACCCCTCCACTTT. Its translation: CASSLGARPNSPLHF.

This sequence joins TRBV18 and TRBJ1-3; a possible D gene is TRBD1 (5 bases). Germline values: CDR1 KGHSH, CDR2 LQKENI. CDR3 length: 14 amino acids. V lost 4 bases to trimming and J lost 4 bases, with 11 bases between them. The CDR3 here is CASSLGQTGNTIYF. CDR3 bases: TGTGCCAGCTCACTAGGACAAACGGGAAACACCATATATTTT. Full variable domain (remainder filled in from reference TRBV18 and TRBJ1-3): NAGVMQNPRHLVRRRGQEARLRCSPMKGHSHVYWYRQLPEEGLKFMVYLQKENIIDESGMPKERFSAEFPKEGPSILRIQQVVRGDSAAYFCASSLGQTGNTIYFGEGSWLTVV.

This sequence joins TRBV7-9 and TRBJ2-1; 8 bases agree with TRBD1. With V trimmed by 1 base and J by 4 bases, 3 bases remained unmatched. The CDR3 sequence is 15 residues long. Germline CDR1 is SEHNR and CDR2 is FQNEAQ (reference sequence). CDR3 sequence reads: CASSLGQGAYNEQFF. Written as DNA, the CDR3 is TGTGCCAGCAGCTTAGGGCAGGGGGCTTACAATGAGCAGTTCTTC. Full variable domain (rest looked up from reference TRBV7-9 and TRBJ2-1): DTGVSQNPRHKITKRGQNVTFRCDPISEHNRLYWYRQTLGQGPEFLTYFQNEAQLEKSRLLSDRFSAERPKGSFSTLEIQRTEQGDSAMYLCASSLGQGAYNEQFFGPGTRLTVL.